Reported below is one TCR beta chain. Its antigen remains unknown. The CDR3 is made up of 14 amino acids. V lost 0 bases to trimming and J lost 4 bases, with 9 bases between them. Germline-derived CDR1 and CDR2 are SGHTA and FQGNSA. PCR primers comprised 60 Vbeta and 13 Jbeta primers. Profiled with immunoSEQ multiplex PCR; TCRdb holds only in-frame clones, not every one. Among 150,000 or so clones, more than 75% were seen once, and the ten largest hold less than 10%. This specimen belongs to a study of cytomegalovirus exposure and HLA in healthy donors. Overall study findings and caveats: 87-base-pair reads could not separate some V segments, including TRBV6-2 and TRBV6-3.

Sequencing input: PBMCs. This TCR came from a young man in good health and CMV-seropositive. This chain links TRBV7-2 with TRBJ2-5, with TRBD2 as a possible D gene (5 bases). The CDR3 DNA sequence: TGTGCCAGCAGCTTAGCGTGGGAGCGAGAGACCCAGTACTTC. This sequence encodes CASSLAWERETQYF. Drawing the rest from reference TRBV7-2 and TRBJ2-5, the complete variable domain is GAGVSQSPSNKVTEKGKDVELRCDPISGHTALYWYRQSLGQGLEFLIYFQGNSAPDKSGLPSDRFSAERTGGSVSTLTIQRTQQEDSAVYLCASSLAWERETQYFGPGTRLLVL.